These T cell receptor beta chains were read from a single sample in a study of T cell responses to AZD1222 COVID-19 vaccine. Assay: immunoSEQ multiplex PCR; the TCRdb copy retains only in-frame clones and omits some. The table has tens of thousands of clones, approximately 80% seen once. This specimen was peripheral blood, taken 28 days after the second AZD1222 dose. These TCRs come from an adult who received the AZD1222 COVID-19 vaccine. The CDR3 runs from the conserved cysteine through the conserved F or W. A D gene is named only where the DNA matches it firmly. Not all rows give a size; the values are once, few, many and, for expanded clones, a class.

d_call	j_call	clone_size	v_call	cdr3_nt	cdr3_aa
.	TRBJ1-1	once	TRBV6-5	TGTGCCAGCAGTTACAGGGCCGCCATGAACACTGAAGCTTTCTTT	CASSYRAAMNTEAFF
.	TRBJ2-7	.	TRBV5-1	TGCGCCAGCAGCTTAGACACAGGAGCCTACGAGCAGTACTTC	CASSLDTGAYEQYF
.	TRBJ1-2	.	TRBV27	TGTGCCAGCAGTCCCAACGTGGGCCTCTATGGCTACACCTTC	CASSPNVGLYGYTF
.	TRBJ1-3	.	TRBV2	TGTGCCAGCAGCCGGGGTGGGGGGTCTGGAAACACCATATATTTT	CASSRGGGSGNTIYF
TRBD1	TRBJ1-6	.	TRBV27	TGTGCCAGCAGCCCACTGACAGGGGCTAATTCACCCCTCCACTTT	CASSPLTGANSPLHF
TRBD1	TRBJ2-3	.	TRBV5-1	TGCGCCAGCCGACAGGGCGCTGGGAGCACAGATACGCAGTATTTT	CASRQGAGSTDTQYF
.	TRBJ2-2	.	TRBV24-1	TGTGCCACCAGTGACCCGTACGCCGGGACGGCTAACACCGGGGAGCTGTTTTTT	CATSDPYAGTANTGELFF
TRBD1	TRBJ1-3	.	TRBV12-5	TGTGCTAGTGCCACGACCGGGACAGGGGGAAACACCATATATTTT	CASATTGTGGNTIYF
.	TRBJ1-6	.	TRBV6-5	TGTGCCAGCAGTTACGCCTCCTATAATTCACCCCTCCACTTT	CASSYASYNSPLHF
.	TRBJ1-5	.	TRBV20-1	TGCAGTGCTAGTGCGGGGGGTACGAGCAATCAGCCCCAGCATTTT	CSASAGGTSNQPQHF
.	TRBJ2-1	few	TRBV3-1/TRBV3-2	TGTGCCAGCAGCCAAGATAGATTCGGGTCCCCCTACAATGAGCAGTTCTTC	CASSQDRFGSPYNEQFF
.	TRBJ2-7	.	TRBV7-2	TGTGCCAGCAGCTTAAGGCAATCCTACGAGCAGTACTTC	CASSLRQSYEQYF
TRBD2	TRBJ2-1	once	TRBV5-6	TGTGCCAGCAGCTTGCTCGCGGGGGGGCAGTACAATGAGCAGTTCTTC	CASSLLAGGQYNEQFF
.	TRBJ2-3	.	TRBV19	TGTGCCAGTAGTATAGGCGGAAATCGGCGAAGCACAGATACGCAGTATTTT	CASSIGGNRRSTDTQYF
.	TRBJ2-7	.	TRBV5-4	TGTGCCAGCAGCTATCAGAGTACCGAGCAGTACTTC	CASSYQSTEQYF
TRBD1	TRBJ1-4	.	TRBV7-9	TGTGCCAGCAGCCCAGGTGCAGGGGGTAATGAAAAACTGTTTTTT	CASSPGAGGNEKLFF
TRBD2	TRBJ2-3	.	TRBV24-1	TGTGCCACCAGTGAGACCGGGGGGGTGGATACGCAGTATTTT	CATSETGGVDTQYF
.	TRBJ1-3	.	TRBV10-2	TGCGCCAGCAGGGGGAGCTCTGGAAACACCATATATTTT	CASRGSSGNTIYF
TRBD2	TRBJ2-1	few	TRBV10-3	TGTGCCATCGGCGCTAGCGGCCGCGAGCAGTTCTTC	CAIGASGREQFF
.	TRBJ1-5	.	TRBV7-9	TGTGCCAGCAGCTTAGATGGTGGGGGCTATAGCAATCAGCCCCAGCATTTT	CASSLDGGGYSNQPQHF
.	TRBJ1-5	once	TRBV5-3	TGTGCCAGAAGCCCGGAGGATCAGCCCCAGCATTTT	CARSPEDQPQHF
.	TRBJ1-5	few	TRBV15	TGTGCCACCAGCAGAGATGGTTCGGGCGCTCAGCCCCAGCATTTT	CATSRDGSGAQPQHF
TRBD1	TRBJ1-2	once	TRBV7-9	TGTGCCAGCAGCTCGGACAGGGCCGAGCTTCAGAACTATGGCTACACCTTC	CASSSDRAELQNYGYTF
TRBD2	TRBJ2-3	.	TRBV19	TGTGCCAGTAGTATTAGACTAGCGGGGGGGCTGGCAGATACGCAGTATTTT	CASSIRLAGGLADTQYF
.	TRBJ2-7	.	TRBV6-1	TGTGCCAGCAGTGAAGTCCGGGACGAGCAGTACTTC	CASSEVRDEQYF
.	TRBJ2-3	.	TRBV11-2	TGTGCCAGCAGCTTAGATTATCTTGCTTGGACGCAGTATTTT	CASSLDYLAWTQYF
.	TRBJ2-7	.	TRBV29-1	TGCAGCGTTACAGGATCCTACGAGCAGTACTTC	CSVTGSYEQYF
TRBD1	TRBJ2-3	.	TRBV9	TGTGCCAGCAGCACCTGGACAGGCGGGGATACGCAGTATTTT	CASSTWTGGDTQYF
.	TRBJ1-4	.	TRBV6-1	TGTGCCAGCAGTGAAGCACTCGGTGAAAAACTGTTTTTT	CASSEALGEKLFF
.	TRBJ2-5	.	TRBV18	TGTGCCAGCTCACCTTCAGGGTTTGAGGAGACCCAGTACTTC	CASSPSGFEETQYF
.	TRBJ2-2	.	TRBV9	TGTGCCAGCAGCACCTTCCCCGGGGAGCTGTTTTTT	CASSTFPGELFF
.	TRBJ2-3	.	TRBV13	TGTGCCAGCAGCCCTCAGCCGGGGGCCAAGGCGGATACGCAGTATTTT	CASSPQPGAKADTQYF
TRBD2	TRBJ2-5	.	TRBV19	TGTGCCAGTAGTATTAGCGGACTAGCGGGGTTAGAGACCCAGTACTTC	CASSISGLAGLETQYF
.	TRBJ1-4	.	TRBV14	TGTGCCAGCAGCCAAGATTTAGGCCGATATGAAAAACTGTTTTTT	CASSQDLGRYEKLFF
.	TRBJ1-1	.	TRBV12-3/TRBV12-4	TGTGCCAGCAGTCCTCGGGACACTTCTGAAGCTTTCTTT	CASSPRDTSEAFF
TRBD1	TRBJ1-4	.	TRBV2	TGTGCCAGCAGCGACGGAGGGACAGACCCTGAAAAACTGTTTTTT	CASSDGGTDPEKLFF
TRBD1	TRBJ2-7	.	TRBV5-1	TGCGCCAGCAGCTTGGGACAGGGAACGAATGAGCAGTACTTC	CASSLGQGTNEQYF
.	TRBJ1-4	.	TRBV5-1	TGCGCCAGCAGCTTACAGGGAATTAATGAAAAACTGTTTTTT	CASSLQGINEKLFF
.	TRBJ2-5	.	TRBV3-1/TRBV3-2	TGTGCCAGCAGCCAAGACCCTAGGAAAGGCGAGACCCAGTACTTC	CASSQDPRKGETQYF
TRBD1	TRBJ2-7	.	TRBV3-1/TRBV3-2	TGTGCCAGCAGCCCAGGGACAGGGATCTACGAGCAGTACTTC	CASSPGTGIYEQYF
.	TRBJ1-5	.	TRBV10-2	TGCGCCAGCAGTGGACAAAGCAATCAGCCCCAGCATTTT	CASSGQSNQPQHF
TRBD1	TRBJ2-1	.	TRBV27	TGTGCCAGCAGTTCACGACAGGGAAATGGGAACAATGAGCAGTTCTTC	CASSSRQGNGNNEQFF
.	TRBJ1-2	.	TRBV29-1	TGCAGCGTTCTAGGAGGGGCCTATGGCTACACCTTC	CSVLGGAYGYTF
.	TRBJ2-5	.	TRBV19	TGTGCCAGTAGAAGAGAAGAGACCCAGTACTTC	CASRREETQYF
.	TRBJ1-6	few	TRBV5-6	TGTGCCAGCAGCCAGGACCTCTATAATTCACCCCTCCACTTT	CASSQDLYNSPLHF
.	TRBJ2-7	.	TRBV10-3	TGTGCCATCAGTGACGGACAGCGCGAGCAGTACTTC	CAISDGQREQYF
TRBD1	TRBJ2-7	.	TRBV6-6	TGTGCCACCGCAGACAGGGGTCCCTACGAGCAGTACTTC	CATADRGPYEQYF
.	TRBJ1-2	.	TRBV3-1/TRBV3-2	TGTGCCAGCAGCCAGCGGGCCCCGACAGGCTATGGCTACACCTTC	CASSQRAPTGYGYTF
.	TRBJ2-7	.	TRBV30	TGTGCCTGGAGTGGAGGAAACTACGAGCAGTACTTC	CAWSGGNYEQYF
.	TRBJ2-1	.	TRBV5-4	TGTGCCAGCACTATCGACCCGAGGGCCGTGAATGAGCAGTTCTTC	CASTIDPRAVNEQFF
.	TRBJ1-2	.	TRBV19	TGTGCCAGTAGTATGGGTCAGGGGCTGATATATGGCTACACCTTC	CASSMGQGLIYGYTF
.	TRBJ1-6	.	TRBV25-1	TGTGCCAGCAGTGTATCAGGGGATCGGTCACCCCTCCACTTT	CASSVSGDRSPLHF
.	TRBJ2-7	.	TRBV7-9	TGTGCCAGCAGCCAGACAGGAGGAGCATCCGAGCAGTACTTC	CASSQTGGASEQYF
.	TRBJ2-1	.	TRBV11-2	TGTGCCAGCAGCTTAGTAAACTCGGGCTACAATGAGCAGTTCTTC	CASSLVNSGYNEQFF
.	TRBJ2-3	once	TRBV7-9	TGTGCCAGCAGCGCAAGGACTTTCACAGATACGCAGTATTTT	CASSARTFTDTQYF
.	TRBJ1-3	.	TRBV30	TGTGCCTGGAGTAGGGACTCAGGCTCTGGAAACACCATATATTTT	CAWSRDSGSGNTIYF
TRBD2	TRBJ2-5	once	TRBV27	TGTGCCAGCAGTTTATGGCGCGGGGGGATTCAAGAGACCCAGTACTTC	CASSLWRGGIQETQYF
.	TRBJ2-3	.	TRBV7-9	TGTGCCAGCAGCTATAGCATGTCCGGGGCAGATACGCAGTATTTT	CASSYSMSGADTQYF
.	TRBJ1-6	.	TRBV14	TGTGCCAGCAGCCAAGATTTCACCCCGTATCCACCCCTCCACTTT	CASSQDFTPYPPLHF